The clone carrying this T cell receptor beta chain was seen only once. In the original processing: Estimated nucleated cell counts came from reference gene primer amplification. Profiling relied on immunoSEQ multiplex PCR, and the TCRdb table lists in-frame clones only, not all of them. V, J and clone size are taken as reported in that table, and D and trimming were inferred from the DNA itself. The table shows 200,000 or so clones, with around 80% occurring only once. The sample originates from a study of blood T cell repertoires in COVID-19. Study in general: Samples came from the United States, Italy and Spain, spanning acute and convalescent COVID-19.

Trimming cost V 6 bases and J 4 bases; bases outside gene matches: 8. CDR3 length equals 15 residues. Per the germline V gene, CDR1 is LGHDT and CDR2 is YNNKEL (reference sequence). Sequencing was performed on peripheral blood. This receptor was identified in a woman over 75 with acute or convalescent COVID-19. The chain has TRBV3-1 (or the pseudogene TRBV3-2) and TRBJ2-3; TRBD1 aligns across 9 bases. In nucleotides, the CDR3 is TGTGCCAGCAGACCCGGGACAGGGACTTCAGATACGCAGTATTTT. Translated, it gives CASRPGTGTSDTQYF.